This entry concerns a single T cell receptor beta chain. Its matching antigen is unknown. Primed by a sample-barcoded 5' primer and a J-beta primer mix, a second PCR proceeded for about 6 to 12 cycles. Each cDNA was tagged by a template-switch adaptor containing 12 random nucleotides. TCRdb itself ran the 5' RACE reads through MiXCR, one entry per CDR3 protein. The repertoire has some 1.1 million distinct CDR3 sequences, more than 30% of them found once; the top ten carry 13%. The ends were cut back, 7 bases at V and 13 bases at J, with 23 bases in the middle. CDR1 and CDR2 (germline): SQVTM, ANQGSEA. CDR3 length: 13 amino acids. This sample is drawn from a study of blood T cells in healthy people across ages. About the study: In model experiments, template switching was able to capture about one barcoded beta molecule for every two T cells that were present.

Study observations and caveats: Naive T cell percentage and TCR beta diversity correlated strongly.

Drawn from each donor were ten milliliters of peripheral blood. J is TRBJ2-4 and V is TRBV29-1; D unclear. The receptor was derived from a man aged 18 to 29 in good health. The sample was blood. CDR3 in amino acids: CSAGVRVRNEQYF. Written as DNA, the CDR3 is TGCAGCGCTGGGGTCCGAGTCCGGAATGAGCAGTACTTC. Based on the CDR3 plus reference TRBV29-1 and TRBJ2-4, the full variable domain is SAVISQKPSRDICQRGTSLTIQCQVDSQVTMMFWYRQQPGQSLTLIATANQGSEATYESGFVIDKFPISRPNLTFSTLTVSNMSPEDSSIYLCSAGVRVRNEQYFGAGTRLSVL.